This TCR beta chain was identified in a study of T cell repertoires in cytomegalovirus infection. TCRdb re-analysed the reads in MiXCR, keeping a single row per CDR3 protein. This sample carries some 920,000 distinct CDR3 sequences, approximately 31% of them seen once, and the ten largest clones take about an eighth. Remarks on this clonotype: What it binds is not known.

Germline assignment: CDR1 SEHNR and CDR2 FQNEAQ (reference sequence). This CDR3 has 13 amino acids. With 5 bases removed from V and 2 bases from J, the gap between germline ends came to 9 bases. The TCR comes from a human donor in good health (CMV status not recorded). Some clones in this sample may be carry-over from other donors' samples. The sequencing used cultured CD8+ T cells from PBMCs, collected from culture after CMV antigen stimulation. The rearrangement links TRBV7-9 to TRBJ1-2; D ambiguous. CDR3 protein: CASSLLVNYGYTF. The CDR3 DNA reads as TGTGCCAGCAGCCTCTTGGTGAACTATGGCTACACCTTC.